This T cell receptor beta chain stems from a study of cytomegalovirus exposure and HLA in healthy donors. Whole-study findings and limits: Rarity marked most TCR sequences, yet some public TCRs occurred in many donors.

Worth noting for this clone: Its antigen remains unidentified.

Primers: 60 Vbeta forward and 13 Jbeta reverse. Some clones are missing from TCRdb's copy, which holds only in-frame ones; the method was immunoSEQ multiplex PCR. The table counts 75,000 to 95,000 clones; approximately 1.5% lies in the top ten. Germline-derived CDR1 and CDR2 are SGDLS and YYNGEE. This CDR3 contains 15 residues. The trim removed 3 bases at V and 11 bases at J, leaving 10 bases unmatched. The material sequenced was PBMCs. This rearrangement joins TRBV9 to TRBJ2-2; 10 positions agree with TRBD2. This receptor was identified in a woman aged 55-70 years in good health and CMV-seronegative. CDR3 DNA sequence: TGTGCCAGCAGCGATAGCGGGAGGCCGTTGGGAGAGCTGTTTTTT. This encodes CASSDSGRPLGELFF.